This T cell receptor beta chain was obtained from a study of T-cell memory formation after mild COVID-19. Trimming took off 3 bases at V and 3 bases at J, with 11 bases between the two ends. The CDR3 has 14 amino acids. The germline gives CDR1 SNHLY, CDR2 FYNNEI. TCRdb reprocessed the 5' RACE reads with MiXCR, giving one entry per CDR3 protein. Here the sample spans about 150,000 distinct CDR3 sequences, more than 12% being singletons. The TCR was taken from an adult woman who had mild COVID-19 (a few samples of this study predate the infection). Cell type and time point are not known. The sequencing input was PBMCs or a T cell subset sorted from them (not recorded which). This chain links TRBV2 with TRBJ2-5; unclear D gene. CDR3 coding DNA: TGTGCCAGCAGTGAGGTTGGGTTTGAAGAGACCCAGTACTTC. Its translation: CASSEVGFEETQYF.